This entry describes one T cell receptor (beta chain). Its target is unknown. Germline V CDR1 and CDR2: SNHLY, FYNNEI. The ends were cut back, 2 bases at V and 5 bases at J, with 9 bases in the middle. The CDR3 is 14 residues long. This table comes from immunoSEQ multiplex PCR, and its TCRdb copy is limited to in-frame clones, with some not included. The sample consists of more than 150,000 clones, 92% of them appearing once. The sample is drawn from a study of T cell responses to AZD1222 COVID-19 vaccine. Study outcomes and limitations: Spike-specific TCR breadth and depth grew following two AZD1222 doses. The number of AZD1222 recipients seropositive at baseline was only six.

Second-dose intervals near 4 or 12 weeks were combined. The clonotype was recovered from an adult who received the AZD1222 COVID-19 vaccine. V is TRBV2 and J is TRBJ1-4, with D possibly matching TRBD1 (5 bases). The specimen comprised peripheral blood, sampled 28 days after the second AZD1222 dose. As DNA, the CDR3 is TGTGCCAGCAGTGAACTGGACAAGAATGAAAAACTGTTTTTT. It codes for CASSELDKNEKLFF.